Sequencing of this TCR beta chain was carried out in a study of shared clonotypes between healthy human individuals. V dropped 3 bases and J dropped 1; count of bases not matched to a gene: 5. The CDR3 loop spans 16 amino acids. Germline V gives CDR1 SGHRS, CDR2 YFSETQ. Overall study findings and caveats: The represented genetic and exposure-history diversity was limited by the small number of donors.

The assay was immunoSEQ multiplex PCR, and TCRdb's table has in-frame clones only and misses some. This sample has roughly 2.5 million clones; more than 90% occur once, and the top ten carry roughly 0.15%. This clone was detected only once. As yet, its antigen is unknown. The sequence derives from a man aged 18 to 29 in good health. The sequencing input was naive CD4+ T cells sorted from blood. The sample's subset: CD45RA+ positively selected. The rearrangement uses TRBV5-1 and TRBJ2-5, with TRBD2 matching 11 bases. The CDR3 here is CASSWGTSGLQETQYF. CDR3 DNA sequence: TGCGCCAGCAGCTGGGGGACTAGCGGACTCCAAGAGACCCAGTACTTC.